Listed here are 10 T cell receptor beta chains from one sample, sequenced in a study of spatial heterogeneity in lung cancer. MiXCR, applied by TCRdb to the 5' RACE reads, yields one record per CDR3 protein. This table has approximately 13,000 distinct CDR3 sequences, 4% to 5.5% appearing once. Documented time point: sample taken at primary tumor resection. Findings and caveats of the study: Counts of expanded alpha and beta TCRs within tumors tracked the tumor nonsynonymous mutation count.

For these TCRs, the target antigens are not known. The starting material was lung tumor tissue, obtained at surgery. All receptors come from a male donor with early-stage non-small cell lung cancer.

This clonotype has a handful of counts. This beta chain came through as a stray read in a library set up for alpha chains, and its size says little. CDR3 nucleotide sequence: TGTGCCAGCAGTTTAGTCGAAAGCACTGAAGCTTTCTTT. The encoded protein is CASSLVESTEAFF. The chain carries TRBV28 and TRBJ1-1, with unresolved D. The CDR3 runs to 13 residues. Germline lookup yields CDR1 MDHEN and CDR2 SYDVKM. V lost 2 bases and J 4 bases, leaving 8 bases between the germline ends.

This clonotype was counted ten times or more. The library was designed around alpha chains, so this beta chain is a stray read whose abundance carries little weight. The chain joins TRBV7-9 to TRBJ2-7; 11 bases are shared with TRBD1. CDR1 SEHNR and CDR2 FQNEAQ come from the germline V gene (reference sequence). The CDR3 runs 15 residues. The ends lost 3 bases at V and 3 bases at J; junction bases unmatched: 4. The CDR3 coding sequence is TGTGCCAGCAGCTTTACGGGACAGGGGGACTACGAGCAGTACTTC. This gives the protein CASSFTGQGDYEQYF.

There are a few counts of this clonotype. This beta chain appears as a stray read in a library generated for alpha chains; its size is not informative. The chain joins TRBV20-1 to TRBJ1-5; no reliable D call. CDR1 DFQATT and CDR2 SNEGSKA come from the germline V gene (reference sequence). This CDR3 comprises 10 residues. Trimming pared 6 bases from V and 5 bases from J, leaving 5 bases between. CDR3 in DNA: TGCAGTGCAGGACATCAGCCCCAGCATTTT. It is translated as CSAGHQPQHF.

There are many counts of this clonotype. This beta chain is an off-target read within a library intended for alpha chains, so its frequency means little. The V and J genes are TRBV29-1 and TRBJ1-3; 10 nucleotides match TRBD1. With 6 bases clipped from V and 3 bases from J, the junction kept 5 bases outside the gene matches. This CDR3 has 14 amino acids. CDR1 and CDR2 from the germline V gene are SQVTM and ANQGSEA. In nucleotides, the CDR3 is TGCAGCGTGGTAGACAGGGGGCTTGGAAACACCATATATTTT. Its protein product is CSVVDRGLGNTIYF.

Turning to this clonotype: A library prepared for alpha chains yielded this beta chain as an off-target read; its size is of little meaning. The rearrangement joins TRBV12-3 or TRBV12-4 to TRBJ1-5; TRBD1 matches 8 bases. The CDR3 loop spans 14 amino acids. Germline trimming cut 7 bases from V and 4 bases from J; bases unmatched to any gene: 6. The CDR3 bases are TGTGCCAGCACCCGGGGACAGGCAAATCAGCCCCAGCATTTT. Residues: CASTRGQANQPQHF.

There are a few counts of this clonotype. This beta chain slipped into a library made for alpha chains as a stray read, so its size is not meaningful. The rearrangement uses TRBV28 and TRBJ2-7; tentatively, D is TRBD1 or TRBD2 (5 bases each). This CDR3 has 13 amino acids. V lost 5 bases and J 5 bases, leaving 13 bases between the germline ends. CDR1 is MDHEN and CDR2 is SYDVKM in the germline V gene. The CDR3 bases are TGTGCCAGCAGTACCCCAGGGACCAACGAGCAGTACTTC. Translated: CASSTPGTNEQYF. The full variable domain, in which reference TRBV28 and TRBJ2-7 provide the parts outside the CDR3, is DVKVTQSSRYLVKRTGEKVFLECVQDMDHENMFWYRQDPGLGLRLIYFSYDVKMKEKGDIPEGYSVSREKKERFSLILESASTNQTSMYLCASSTPGTNEQYFGPGTRLTVT.

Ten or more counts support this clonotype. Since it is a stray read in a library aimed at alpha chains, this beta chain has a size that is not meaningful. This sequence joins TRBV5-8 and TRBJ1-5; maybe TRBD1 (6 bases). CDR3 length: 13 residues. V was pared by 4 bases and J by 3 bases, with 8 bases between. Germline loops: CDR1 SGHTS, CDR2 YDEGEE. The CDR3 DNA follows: TGTGCCAGCAGCGGACAGTACAATCAGCCCCAGCATTTT. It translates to CASSGQYNQPQHF.

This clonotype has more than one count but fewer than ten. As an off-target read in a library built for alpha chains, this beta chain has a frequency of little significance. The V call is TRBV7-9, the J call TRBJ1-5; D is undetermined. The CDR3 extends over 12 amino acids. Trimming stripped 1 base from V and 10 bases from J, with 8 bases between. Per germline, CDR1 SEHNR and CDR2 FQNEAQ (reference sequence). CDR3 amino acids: CASSLDTGPQHF. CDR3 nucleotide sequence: TGTGCCAGCAGCTTAGATACGGGACCCCAGCATTTT.

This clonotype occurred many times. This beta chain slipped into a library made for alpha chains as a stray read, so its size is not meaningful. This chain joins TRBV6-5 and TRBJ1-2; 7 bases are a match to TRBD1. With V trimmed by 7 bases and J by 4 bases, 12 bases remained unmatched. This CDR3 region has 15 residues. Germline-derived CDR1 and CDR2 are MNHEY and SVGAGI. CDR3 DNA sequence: TGTGCCAGCACTTCAGGGGGTTTAGGTAGCTATGGCTACACCTTC. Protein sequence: CASTSGGLGSYGYTF.

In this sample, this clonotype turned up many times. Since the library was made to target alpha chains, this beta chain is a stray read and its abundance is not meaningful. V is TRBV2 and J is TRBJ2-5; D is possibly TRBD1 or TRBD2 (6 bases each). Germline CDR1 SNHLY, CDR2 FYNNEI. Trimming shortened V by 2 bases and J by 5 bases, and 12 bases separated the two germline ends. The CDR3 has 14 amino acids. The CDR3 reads CASSERGVRETQYF. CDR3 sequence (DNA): TGTGCCAGCAGTGAAAGGGGGGTAAGGGAGACCCAGTACTTC.